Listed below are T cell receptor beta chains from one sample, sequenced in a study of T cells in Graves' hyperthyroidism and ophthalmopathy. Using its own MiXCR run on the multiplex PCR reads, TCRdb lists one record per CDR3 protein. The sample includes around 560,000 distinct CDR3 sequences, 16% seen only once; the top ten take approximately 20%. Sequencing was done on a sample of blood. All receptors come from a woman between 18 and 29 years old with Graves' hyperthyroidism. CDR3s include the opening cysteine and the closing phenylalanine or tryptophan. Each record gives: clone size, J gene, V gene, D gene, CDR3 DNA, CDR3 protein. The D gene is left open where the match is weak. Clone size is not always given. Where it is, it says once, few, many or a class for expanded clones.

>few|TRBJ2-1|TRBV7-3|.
TGTGCCAGCAGCCCTCTTCCCGGGACGGCGATGGCTGAGCAGTTCTTC
CASSPLPGTAMAEQFF
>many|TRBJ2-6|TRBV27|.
TGTGCCAGCAGGACGGGACCTAACTCTGGGGCCAACGTCCTGACTTTC
CASRTGPNSGANVLTF
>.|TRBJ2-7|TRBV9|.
TGTGCCAGCAGCGTAGGTTCCAGCAAAGAGTCCTACGAGCAGTACTTC
CASSVGSSKESYEQYF
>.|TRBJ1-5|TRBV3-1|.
TGTGCCAGCAGCCAAAACGATCAGCCCCAGCATTTT
CASSQNDQPQHF
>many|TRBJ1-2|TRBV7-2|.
TGTGCCAGCAGCTTGCGCCCTGGGGGACGGGATGGCTACACCTTC
CASSLRPGGRDGYTF
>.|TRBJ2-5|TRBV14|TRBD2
TGTGCCAGCAGTCCCGGGACTAGCGACCTAGAGACCCAGTACTTC
CASSPGTSDLETQYF
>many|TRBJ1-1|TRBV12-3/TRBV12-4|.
TGTGCCACCTCGGACGGGCTGGGCACTGAAGCTTTCTTT
CATSDGLGTEAFF
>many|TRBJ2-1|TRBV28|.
TGTGCCAGCAGCTCGAAGAATGAGCAGTTCTTC
CASSSKNEQFF
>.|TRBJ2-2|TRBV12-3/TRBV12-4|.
TGTGCCAGCAGCCAGAATAGGGGGAACACCGGGGAGCTGTTTTTT
CASSQNRGNTGELFF
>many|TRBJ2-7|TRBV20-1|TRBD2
TGCAGTGCGCAAGCGGGAGCCAATCCCTACGAGCAGTACTTC
CSAQAGANPYEQYF
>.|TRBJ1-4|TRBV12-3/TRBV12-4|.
TGTGCCAGCATCACTTTGGGTACAACTAATGAAAAACTGTTTTTT
CASITLGTTNEKLFF
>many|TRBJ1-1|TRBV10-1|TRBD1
TGCGCCAGCAGTGATCCGGGACAGGGGGCTGCTGAAGCTTTCTTT
CASSDPGQGAAEAFF
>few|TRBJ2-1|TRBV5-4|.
TGTGCCAGCAGCTTGGCCTGGGACCAAAGGGATGAGCAGTTCTTC
CASSLAWDQRDEQFF
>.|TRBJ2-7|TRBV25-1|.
TGTGCCAGCAGTGGACCAGGGATCGCCTCCGAGCAGTACTTC
CASSGPGIASEQYF
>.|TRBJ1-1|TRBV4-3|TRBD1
TGCGCCAGCAGCCAAGAGACAGGGGGCGGCACTGAAGCTTTCTTT
CASSQETGGGTEAFF
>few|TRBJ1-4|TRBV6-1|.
TGTGCCAGCAGTGAAGCTTCAGTTGGCGAAAAACTGTTTTTT
CASSEASVGEKLFF
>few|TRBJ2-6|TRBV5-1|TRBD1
TGCGCCAGCAGGCCGACAGGGTTTTCCTACTCTGGGGCCAACGTCCTGACTTTC
CASRPTGFSYSGANVLTF
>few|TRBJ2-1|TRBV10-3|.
TGTGCCATCAGGGAGAGCTCCTACAATGAGCAGTTCTTC
CAIRESSYNEQFF
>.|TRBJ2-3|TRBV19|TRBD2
TGTGCCAGTAGCGCCGGCAGCGGGGGAACAGATACGCAGTATTTT
CASSAGSGGTDTQYF
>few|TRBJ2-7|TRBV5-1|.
TGCGCCAGCAGCCGCGGAGGAGGGGGTCTCTCCTACGAGCAGTACTTC
CASSRGGGGLSYEQYF
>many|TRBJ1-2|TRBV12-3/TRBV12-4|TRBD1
TGTGCCAGCAGTTTAGCGCTGGGACAGGGGGCGAATGGCTACACCTTC
CASSLALGQGANGYTF
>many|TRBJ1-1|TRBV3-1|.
TGTGCCAGCAGCCAAAGGGAGACTCGGGTTGAAGTTTTCTTT
CASSQRETRVEVFF
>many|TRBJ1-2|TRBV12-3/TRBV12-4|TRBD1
TGTGCCAGCAGGGGCAGCGGGGACAGGGGCCGCCGACCGTATGGCTACACCTTC
CASRGSGDRGRRPYGYTF
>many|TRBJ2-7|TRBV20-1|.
TGCAGTGCTACCCGGTACAGCTACGAGCAGTACTTC
CSATRYSYEQYF
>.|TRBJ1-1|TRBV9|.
TGTGCCAGCAGCGTAGTGACGGACCCGGGTACTGAAGCTTTCTTT
CASSVVTDPGTEAFF
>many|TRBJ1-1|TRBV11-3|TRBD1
TGTGCCAGCAGCCCCCCCGAATCCGGACAGGGTTCTTCTGAAGCTTTCTTT
CASSPPESGQGSSEAFF
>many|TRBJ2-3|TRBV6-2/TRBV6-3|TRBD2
TGTGCCAGCAGTTACTCACTAGCGGGGTACACAGATACGCAGTATTTT
CASSYSLAGYTDTQYF
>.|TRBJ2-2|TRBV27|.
TGTGCCAGCAGTTTCCTTACGAACACCGGGGAGCTGTTTTTT
CASSFLTNTGELFF
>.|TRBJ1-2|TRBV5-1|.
TGCGCCAGCAGCTTGGAGGGGGGGTACGAAGGCTACACCTTC
CASSLEGGYEGYTF
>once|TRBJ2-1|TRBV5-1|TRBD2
TGCGCCAGCAGCGACCTTAGCGGGGGGGCCCGGAATGAGCAGTTCTTC
CASSDLSGGARNEQFF
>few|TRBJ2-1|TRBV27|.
TGTGCCAGCAGAGGCCTCCGCGGGACAGGGAAGAGAGCGGGAGGGTTGGATGAGCAGTTCTTC
CASRGLRGTGKRAGGLDEQFF
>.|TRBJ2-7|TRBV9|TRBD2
TGTGCTCGCCGAACCGAGGCGGGGGGGCTCTACGAGCAGTACTTC
CARRTEAGGLYEQYF
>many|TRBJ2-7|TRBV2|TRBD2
TGTGCCAGCAGTGTAAACCTGGGACTAGCGGTATCCTACGAGCAGTACTTC
CASSVNLGLAVSYEQYF
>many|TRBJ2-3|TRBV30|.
TGTGCCTGGAGTGTAGGGCTAGCTACGGATACGCAGTATTTT
CAWSVGLATDTQYF
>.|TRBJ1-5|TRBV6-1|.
TGTGCCAGCAGTCAAAACAGGGTTGAGCAGCCCCAGCATTTT
CASSQNRVEQPQHF
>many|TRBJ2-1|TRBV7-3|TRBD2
TGTGCCAGCAGCCAAGCGGGGGCTTATTACAATGAGCAGTTCTTC
CASSQAGAYYNEQFF
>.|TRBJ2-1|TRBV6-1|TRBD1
TGTGCCAGCAGTGAGTCCAGGGGGCTAAGCGGGCCCTACAGTGAGCAGTTCTTC
CASSESRGLSGPYSEQFF
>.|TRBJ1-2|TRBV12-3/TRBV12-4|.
TGTGCCAGCAGTTTAGGCCTGTGGGGACGTAACTATGGCTACACCTTC
CASSLGLWGRNYGYTF
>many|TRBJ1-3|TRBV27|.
TGTGCCAGCAGTCTAAACATGGGACACCGAAACACCATATATTTT
CASSLNMGHRNTIYF
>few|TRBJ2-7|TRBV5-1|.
TGCGCCAGCAGCTTGGCCGCTGGGACGGAGTTTTACGAGCAGTACTTC
CASSLAAGTEFYEQYF
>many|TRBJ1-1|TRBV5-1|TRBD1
TGCGCCAGCAGCTTGGAGGGACAGGGGTACACTGAAGCTTTCTTT
CASSLEGQGYTEAFF
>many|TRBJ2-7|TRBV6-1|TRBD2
TGTGCCAGCCTCCGAGGGCGGGAGATGACCTACGAGCAGTACTTC
CASLRGREMTYEQYF
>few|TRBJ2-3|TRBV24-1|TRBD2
TGTGCCACCAGTGTTTCAGCGGGGAATACGCAGTATTTT
CATSVSAGNTQYF
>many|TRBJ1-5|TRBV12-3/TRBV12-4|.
TGTGCCAGCAGTTTCCTTGGCAATCAGCCCCAGCATTTT
CASSFLGNQPQHF
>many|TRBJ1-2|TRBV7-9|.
TGTGCCAGCAGCTCTTCGAGGCGGGCTAACTATGGCTACACCTTC
CASSSSRRANYGYTF
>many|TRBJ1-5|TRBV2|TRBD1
TGTGCCAGTCAGGACAGGCGCAATCAGCCCCAGCATTTT
CASQDRRNQPQHF
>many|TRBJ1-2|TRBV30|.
TGTGCCTGGACCTTGGGCCGGTTATATGGCTACACCTTC
CAWTLGRLYGYTF
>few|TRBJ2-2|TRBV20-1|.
TGCAGTGCTAGTGCGGAAAGCACCGGGGAGCTGTTTTTT
CSASAESTGELFF
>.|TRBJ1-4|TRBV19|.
TGTGCCAGTAGCCCGTGGCGGCTTAATGAAAAACTGTTTTTT
CASSPWRLNEKLFF
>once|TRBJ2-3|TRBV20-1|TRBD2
TGCAGGGCCGGCGGCCTAGCGGGAAACACAGATACGCAGTATTTT
CRAGGLAGNTDTQYF
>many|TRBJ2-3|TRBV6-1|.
TGTGCCAGCAGTGACCCTATCGGCCATACGCAGTATTTT
CASSDPIGHTQYF
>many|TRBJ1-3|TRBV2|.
TGTGCCAGCAGGAGCGGGGGTCTCGCAGGATACACCATATATTTT
CASRSGGLAGYTIYF
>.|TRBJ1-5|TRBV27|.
TGTGCCAGCAGTTTATCCAGGGCTCAGCCCCAGCATTTT
CASSLSRAQPQHF
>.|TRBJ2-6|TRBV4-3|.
TGCGCCAGCAGCCGTGGCAGGGAACGTTCTGGGGCCAACGTCCTGACTTTC
CASSRGRERSGANVLTF
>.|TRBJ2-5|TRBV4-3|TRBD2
TGCGCCAGCAGCCAAGATGGGACTAGCGGGGCATCAATCGTGACCCAGTACTTC
CASSQDGTSGASIVTQYF